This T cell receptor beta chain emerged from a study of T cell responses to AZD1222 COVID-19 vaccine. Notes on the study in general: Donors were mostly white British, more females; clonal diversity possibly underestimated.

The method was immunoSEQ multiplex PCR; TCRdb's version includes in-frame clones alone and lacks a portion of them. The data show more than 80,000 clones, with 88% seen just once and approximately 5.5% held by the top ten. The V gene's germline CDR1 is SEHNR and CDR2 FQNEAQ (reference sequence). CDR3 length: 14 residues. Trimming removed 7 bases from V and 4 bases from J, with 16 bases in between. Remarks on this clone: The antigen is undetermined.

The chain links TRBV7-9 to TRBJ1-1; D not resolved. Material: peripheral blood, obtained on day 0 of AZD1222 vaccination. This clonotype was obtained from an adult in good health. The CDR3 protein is CASIANLGSTEAFF. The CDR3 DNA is TGTGCCAGCATTGCGAACCTAGGGAGCACTGAAGCTTTCTTT.